The 28 T cell receptor beta chains given below trace back to one sample, sequenced in a study of blood T cell repertoires in COVID-19. The method was immunoSEQ multiplex PCR; TCRdb's version includes in-frame clones alone and lacks a portion of them. The sample yields more than 90,000 clones, 87% seen once. The sequencing sample was made of peripheral blood. These receptor sequences come from a woman aged 55-69 years with COVID-19, enrolled during active disease.

The rearrangement links TRBV19 to TRBJ1-6; tentatively, D is TRBD1 (6 bases). Germline loops: CDR1 LNHDA, CDR2 SQIVND (reference sequence). There are 17 residues in the CDR3. V dropped 9 bases and J dropped 4 bases, with 22 bases sitting between them. The CDR3 region is CARLGEKGTPYNSPLHF. Written as DNA, the CDR3 is TGTGCCAGACTGGGGGAGAAAGGGACACCTTATAATTCACCCCTCCACTTT.

The rearrangement links TRBV6-5 to TRBJ1-6, with 9 nucleotides matching TRBD1. This CDR3 contains 14 residues. Germline CDR1 reads MNHEY; CDR2 reads SVGAGI. V dropped 5 bases and J dropped 10; count of bases not matched to a gene: 6. The CDR3 nucleotides read TGTGCCAGCAGTCGGACAGGGGCTGGATCACCCCTCCACTTT. Translation gives CASSRTGAGSPLHF.

This chain uses TRBV5-1 with TRBJ1-4, with 7 bases lining up with TRBD1. CDR1 is SGHRS and CDR2 is YFSETQ in the germline V gene. The V and J ends lost 0 bases and 7 bases, in that order; junction bases with no gene match: 9. This CDR3 is built from 16 residues. The CDR3 sequence: CASSLGQGGIGEKLFF. The CDR3 region has the DNA TGCGCCAGCAGCTTGGGGCAGGGGGGAATCGGTGAAAAACTGTTTTTT.

The chain employs TRBV28 and TRBJ2-4; no definite D call. CDR1 is MDHEN and CDR2 is SYDVKM in the germline V gene. V shed 8 bases and J shed 0 bases, with 11 bases lying between them. CDR3 length equals 14 residues. The CDR3 coding sequence is TGTGCCAGCGGTTACCGACTAGCCAAAAACATTCAGTACTTC. This encodes CASGYRLAKNIQYF.

The chain uses TRBV7-9 and TRBJ1-1, with D perhaps TRBD1 (5 bases). This CDR3 contains 15 residues. The germline CDR1 and CDR2 sequences are SEHNR and FQNEAQ (reference sequence). Trimming shortened V by 0 bases and J by 8 bases, and 16 bases separated the two germline ends. This CDR3 is CASSLARGTGIEAFF. The CDR3 nucleotides read TGTGCCAGCAGCTTAGCGCGGGGGACGGGAATCGAAGCTTTCTTT. Complete variable domain (other parts from reference TRBV7-9 and TRBJ1-1): DTGVSQNPRHKITKRGQNVTFRCDPISEHNRLYWYRQTLGQGPEFLTYFQNEAQLEKSRLLSDRFSAERPKGSFSTLEIQRTEQGDSAMYLCASSLARGTGIEAFFGQGTRLTVV.

The chain links TRBV11-2 to TRBJ1-5, with D possibly TRBD1 on 6 matching bases. V lost 0 bases and J lost 6, with 18 bases in between. CDR3 length: 17 residues. Germline loops: CDR1 SGHAT, CDR2 FQNNGV. CDR3 in amino acids: CASSLDLSAGAGQPQHF. For the CDR3, the DNA is TGTGCCAGCAGCTTAGATTTATCGGCAGGGGCCGGTCAGCCCCAGCATTTT.

The V gene is TRBV9, the J gene TRBJ1-6; 7 bases fit TRBD1. The length of the CDR3 is 14 residues. The V segment lost 2 bases and the J segment 5 bases; nucleotides outside the gene matches: 1. Looked up from germline, CDR1 is SGDLS and CDR2 is YYNGEE. The CDR3 is CASSVTGDNSPLHF. In DNA form, the CDR3 reads TGTGCCAGCAGCGTCACAGGGGATAATTCACCCCTCCACTTT.

The J gene is TRBJ1-2, the V gene TRBV7-2, with 8 bases lining up with TRBD1. The germline gives CDR1 SGHTA, CDR2 FQGNSA. J lost 3 bases, V lost 5 bases, and 5 bases had no gene match. The CDR3 sequence is 14 residues long. The CDR3 bases are TGTGCCAGCAGCAAGACAGGGGCGGACTATGGCTACACCTTC. Its protein is CASSKTGADYGYTF.

The chain couples TRBV6-5 to TRBJ2-7, with 9 bases lining up with TRBD1. Trimming removed 6 bases from V and 6 bases from J; junction bases left unmatched: 9. CDR1 is MNHEY, CDR2 SVGAGI, per germline. This CDR3 spans 14 amino acids. Written as DNA, the CDR3 is TGTGCCAGCAGAGAGGGACAGGGAATAGTCGAGCAGTACTTC. Its translation is CASREGQGIVEQYF.

A remark on this clone: The same CDR3 can be traced to other DNA sequences in this sample. This chain uses TRBV19 with TRBJ2-1; 7 nucleotides agree with TRBD1. Per germline, CDR1 LNHDA and CDR2 SQIVND (reference sequence). There are 14 residues in the CDR3. V trimming: 5 bases; J trimming: 5 bases; junction bases outside the gene matches: 6. The CDR3 sequence is CASSARQGNNEQFF. The CDR3 DNA reads as TGTGCCAGTAGTGCGAGACAGGGTAACAATGAGCAGTTCTTC.

In this sample, this clone turned up a few times. The V and J genes are TRBV9 and TRBJ2-4; D is uncertain. Germline V gene data show CDR1 as SGDLS and CDR2 as YYNGEE. The V gene lost 3 bases and the J gene lost 1 base, with 11 bases spanning the gap. CDR3 length equals 15 residues. CDR3 region: CASSASLEAKNIQYF. CDR3 nucleotides: TGTGCCAGCAGCGCCAGTTTGGAGGCCAAAAACATTCAGTACTTC. The full variable domain, its missing parts supplied by reference TRBV9 and TRBJ2-4, is DSGVTQTPKHLITATGQRVTLRCSPRSGDLSVYWYQQSLDQGLQFLIQYYNGEERAKGNILERFSAQQFPDLHSELNLSSLELGDSALYFCASSASLEAKNIQYFGAGTRLSVL.

This clone was found a few times. The V and J genes are TRBV6-2 or TRBV6-3 and TRBJ2-2; 14 positions match TRBD2. The germline gives CDR1 MNHEY, CDR2 SVGEGT. V shed 5 bases and J 3 bases; nucleotides not matched to a gene: 2. The CDR3 runs to 16 residues. CDR3: CASSRLAGGYTGELFF. As DNA, the CDR3 is TGTGCCAGCAGTCGACTAGCGGGGGGGTACACCGGGGAGCTGTTTTTT.

The rearrangement links TRBV5-6 to TRBJ2-5, with TRBD1 identical over 9 bases. The V segment lost 3 bases and the J segment 5 bases; nucleotides outside the gene matches: 2. This CDR3 is 13 amino acids long. Looked up from germline, CDR1 is SGHDT and CDR2 is YYEEEE. Here the CDR3 DNA reads TGTGCCAGCAGCTATGACAGGGGGGAGACCCAGTACTTC. Its protein product is CASSYDRGETQYF.

The chain joins TRBV19 to TRBJ1-6; no clear D gene. Germline CDR1 LNHDA, CDR2 SQIVND (reference sequence). The V gene lost 9 bases and the J gene lost 10 bases, with 22 bases spanning the gap. This CDR3 has 15 residues. CDR3 nucleotides: TGTGCCAGCCAACCATATGACGGGAGAGACTCACCCCTCCACTTT. This gives the protein CASQPYDGRDSPLHF.

The rearrangement joins TRBV7-2 to TRBJ2-3; 8 nucleotides align to TRBD2. This CDR3 is 14 amino acids long. V was pared by 5 bases and J by 3 bases, with 4 bases of the junction left unmatched. Germline V gene lookup returns CDR1 SGHTA and CDR2 FQGNSA. The CDR3 protein is CASSPAGATDTQYF. The CDR3 nucleotides read TGTGCCAGCAGCCCAGCGGGGGCGACAGATACGCAGTATTTT.

V is TRBV14 and J is TRBJ1-4, with 9 bases identical to TRBD1. There are 16 residues in the CDR3. Trimming cost V 0 bases and J 8 bases; bases outside gene matches: 7. The germline V gene has CDR1 SGHDN and CDR2 FVKESK. The CDR3 nucleotides read TGTGCCAGCAGCCAAGAGAGGGGACAGGGAGGCGAAAAACTGTTTTTT. Protein: CASSQERGQGGEKLFF.

The table lists this clone with a count of one. CDR3 residues: CASSKVGLGKGTDTQYF. The CDR3 DNA follows: TGTGCCAGCAGCAAAGTTGGACTAGGGAAGGGCACAGATACGCAGTATTTT. V usage is TRBV21-1 and J usage is TRBJ2-3; the table's D call, TRBD2, has no DNA check behind it. TRBV21-1 is a pseudogene. The CDR3 contains 17 residues.

As DNA, the CDR3 is TGTGCCAGCAGCCCGATGGGGGGAGTGAACACTGAAGCTTTCTTT. Encoded protein: CASSPMGGVNTEAFF. V usage is TRBV7-2 and J usage is TRBJ1-1; TRBD1 is a possible D gene (5 bases). There are 15 residues in the CDR3. Germline V gene data show CDR1 as SGHTA and CDR2 as FQGNSA. The germline V and J ends were trimmed by 5 bases and 0 bases, with 13 bases remaining between them. Combining the CDR3 with reference TRBV7-2 and TRBJ1-1 gives the whole variable domain GAGVSQSPSNKVTEKGKDVELRCDPISGHTALYWYRQSLGQGLEFLIYFQGNSAPDKSGLPSDRFSAERTGGSVSTLTIQRTQQEDSAVYLCASSPMGGVNTEAFFGQGTRLTVV.

The rearrangement uses TRBV5-1 and TRBJ2-2, with D perhaps TRBD2 (6 bases). CDR3 length equals 15 residues. V shed 2 bases and J shed 2 bases, with 10 bases lying between them. Germline V lookup: CDR1 SGHRS, CDR2 YFSETQ. The CDR3 loop is CASSLADYNTGELFF. CDR3 sequence (DNA): TGCGCCAGCAGCTTAGCGGACTACAACACCGGGGAGCTGTTTTTT.

The rearrangement links TRBV10-1 to TRBJ1-2; D remains unclear. Germline V CDR1 and CDR2: WNHNN, SYGVQD (reference sequence). CDR3 size: 14 residues. V shed 6 bases and J shed 1 base, with 12 bases lying between them. The CDR3 region is CASSPLIGNYGYTF. The CDR3 DNA reads TGCGCCAGCAGCCCCCTTATCGGTAACTATGGCTACACCTTC.

CDR3 protein: CASSLRATDTQYF. The CDR3 coding sequence is TGTGCCAGCAGTTTGCGAGCCACAGATACGCAGTATTTT. V is TRBV6-2 or TRBV6-3 and J is TRBJ2-3; D not resolved. The CDR3 runs to 13 residues. Trimming took 4 bases from V and 2 from J, leaving 7 bases between them. Germline CDR1 and CDR2: MNHEY and SVGEGT.

As DNA, the CDR3 is TGCAGCGTTGTTGTCGGCTCTGGAAACACCATATATTTT. As protein: CSVVVGSGNTIYF. The chain carries TRBV29-1 and TRBJ1-3; D call uncertain. The length of the CDR3 is 13 residues. Germline V gene lookup returns CDR1 SQVTM and CDR2 ANQGSEA. The V end lost 4 bases, the J end lost 0 bases, and 7 bases lay between the germline ends.

The rearrangement uses TRBV16 and TRBJ1-3, with 9 bases fitting TRBD1. This CDR3 contains 13 residues. Germline V gene sequence: CDR1 KGHSY, CDR2 FQNENV. Germline trimming cut 4 bases from V and 15 bases from J; bases unmatched to any gene: 10. CDR3 amino acids: CASSRDRDPAGYF. Here the CDR3 DNA reads TGTGCCAGCAGCCGGGACAGGGACCCCGCCGGATATTTT.

The chain combines TRBV18 with TRBJ1-4, with D possibly being TRBD1 (5 bases). The V gene's germline CDR1 is KGHSH and CDR2 LQKENI. CDR3 length: 13 amino acids. V was pared by 1 base and J by 7 bases, with 7 bases between. This CDR3 reads CASSPRQGEKLFF. CDR3 bases: TGTGCCAGCTCACCACGTCAGGGTGAAAAACTGTTTTTT. The entire variable domain, with the rest obtained from reference TRBV18 and TRBJ1-4, is as follows: NAGVMQNPRHLVRRRGQEARLRCSPMKGHSHVYWYRQLPEEGLKFMVYLQKENIIDESGMPKERFSAEFPKEGPSILRIQQVVRGDSAAYFCASSPRQGEKLFFGSGTQLSVL.

This clone was seen once. Here the CDR3 DNA reads TGTGCCAGCAGCCGAGACAGGGTAGCTGAAGCTTTCTTT. As protein: CASSRDRVAEAFF. V gene TRBV12-3 or TRBV12-4 combines with J gene TRBJ1-1, with TRBD1 matching 7 bases. The CDR3 has 13 residues. The V gene end was trimmed by 6 bases and the J gene end by 6 bases; junction bases not matched to a gene: 7.

The chain joins TRBV6-2 or TRBV6-3 to TRBJ2-3; weak D call: TRBD2 (6 bases). CDR3 length: 16 residues. Germline values: CDR1 MNHEY, CDR2 SVGEGT. Deletions cut 2 bases from V and 3 bases from J, with 15 bases between. Written as DNA, the CDR3 is TGTGCCAGCAGTTACCGAGGACGGAGGGCAACAGATACGCAGTATTTT. This sequence encodes CASSYRGRRATDTQYF.

The V call is TRBV11-2, the J call TRBJ2-7, with a possible D match to TRBD1 (6 bases). Germline CDR1 reads SGHAT; CDR2 reads FQNNGV. CDR3 length: 13 residues. V shed 0 bases and J shed 5 bases, with 8 bases lying between them. CDR3 coding DNA: TGTGCCAGCAGCTTAGACAGGGGTCACGAGCAGTACTTC. It is translated as CASSLDRGHEQYF.

This clone turned up a few times. The chain employs TRBV5-1 and TRBJ1-1, with D perhaps matching TRBD1 (6 bases). Germline assignment: CDR1 SGHRS and CDR2 YFSETQ. V was trimmed by 1 base and J by 6 bases, leaving 16 bases between them. This CDR3 contains 15 residues. In DNA, the CDR3 is TGCGCCAGCAGCTTGTACGGCAGGGGCTTACCTGAAGCTTTCTTT. This gives the protein CASSLYGRGLPEAFF.